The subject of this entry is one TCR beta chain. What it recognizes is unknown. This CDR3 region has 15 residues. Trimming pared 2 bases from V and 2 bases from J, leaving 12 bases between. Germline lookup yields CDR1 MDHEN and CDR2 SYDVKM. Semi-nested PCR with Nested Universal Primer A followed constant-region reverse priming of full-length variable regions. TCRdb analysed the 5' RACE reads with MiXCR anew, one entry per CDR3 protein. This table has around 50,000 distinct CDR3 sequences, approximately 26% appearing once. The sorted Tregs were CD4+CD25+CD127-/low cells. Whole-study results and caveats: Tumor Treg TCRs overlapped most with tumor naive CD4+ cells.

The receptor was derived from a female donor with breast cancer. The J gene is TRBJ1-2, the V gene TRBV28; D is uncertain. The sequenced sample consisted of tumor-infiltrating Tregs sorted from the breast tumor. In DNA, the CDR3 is TGTGCCAGCAGTTTAAGGCCCATTCGGAACTATGGCTACACCTTC. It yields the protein CASSLRPIRNYGYTF.